What follows describes a single T cell receptor (beta chain). Sequencing was performed with immunoSEQ multiplex PCR; in TCRdb, only in-frame clones are kept and a portion is missing. The top ten hold approximately 3.4% of the sample, which has tens of thousands of clones, approximately 88% seen once. The data derive from a study of blood T cell repertoires in COVID-19. As for the study in general: COVID-19 samples, acute and convalescent, were from the United States, Italy and Spain.

This receptor was obtained from a man aged 50 or older with active COVID-19. Sample: peripheral blood.

This CDR3 reads CASSPRGFGANVLTF. CDR3 coding DNA: TGTGCCAGTAGTCCACGGGGGTTCGGGGCCAACGTCCTGACTTTC. The rearrangement joins TRBV19 to TRBJ2-6; TRBD2 might be the D (6 bases). Trimming pared 5 bases from V and 4 bases from J, leaving 12 bases between. Germline-derived CDR1 and CDR2 are LNHDA and SQIVND (reference sequence). The length of the CDR3 is 15 residues.